The T cell receptor beta chain described here comes from a study of T cell responses to AZD1222 COVID-19 vaccine. Study results and limitations: Spike-specific TCR breadth and depth went up after people got two AZD1222 doses. Repertoires were obtained solely post-peak T cell response. Across the whole spike, CD4 TCRs peaked at regions 160-218 and 743-854. Within unmutated variant regions lay the reported targets of nearly half of spike-specific TCRs.

A remark on this clone: The antigen is not known.

The CDR3 totals 14 residues. Germline V lookup: CDR1 SEHNR, CDR2 FQNEAQ (reference sequence). Trimming removed 1 base from V and 2 bases from J, with 7 bases in between. Sequencing was performed with immunoSEQ multiplex PCR; in TCRdb, only in-frame clones are kept and a portion is missing. This table has about 140,000 clones, less than 95% appearing once. This clonotype was sampled from an adult in good health. The chain employs TRBV7-9 and TRBJ2-3, with no clear D. Sequencing used peripheral blood, obtained on day 0 of AZD1222 vaccination. This CDR3 reads CASSLDSPTDTQYF. CDR3 nucleotides: TGTGCCAGCAGCTTAGACAGCCCCACAGATACGCAGTATTTT.